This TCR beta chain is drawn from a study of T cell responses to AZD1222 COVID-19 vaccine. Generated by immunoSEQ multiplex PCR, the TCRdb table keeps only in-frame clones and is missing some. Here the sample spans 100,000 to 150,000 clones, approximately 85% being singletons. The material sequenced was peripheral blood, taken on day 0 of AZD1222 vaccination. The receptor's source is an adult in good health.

CDR3 DNA: TGCGCCAGCACTGGGGGGTTAAGCACAGATACGCAGTATTTT. Translation gives CASTGGLSTDTQYF. This sequence joins TRBV5-1 and TRBJ2-3; weak D call: TRBD2 (6 bases). Per germline, CDR1 SGHRS and CDR2 YFSETQ. The ends were cut back, 6 bases at V and 0 bases at J, with 11 bases in the middle. This CDR3 is built from 14 residues.